Each of the 26 T cell receptor beta chains below was sequenced from the same sample in a study of blood T cell repertoires in COVID-19. Some clones are missing from TCRdb's copy, which holds only in-frame ones; the method was immunoSEQ multiplex PCR. The table shows around 150,000 clones, with about 86% occurring only once. Sequencing was done on a sample of peripheral blood. The receptors originated from a woman aged 40 to 50 with acute or convalescent COVID-19.

The chain links TRBV5-1 to TRBJ1-3; D gene ambiguous. The length of the CDR3 is 14 residues. From germline, CDR1 is SGHRS and CDR2 YFSETQ. V was cut by 2 bases and J by 0 bases, with 6 bases left in between. The CDR3 spells CASSLATSGNTIYF. In nucleotides, the CDR3 is TGCGCCAGCAGCTTAGCAACCTCTGGAAACACCATATATTTT.

This chain links TRBV5-1 with TRBJ1-2; D is possibly TRBD1 (6 bases). Germline V gives CDR1 SGHRS, CDR2 YFSETQ. Trimming took 4 bases from V and 2 from J, leaving 15 bases between them. This CDR3 comprises 15 residues. The CDR3 DNA is TGCGCCAGCAGCCGAACCGGACAGCCCAACTATGGCTACACCTTC. Translation: CASSRTGQPNYGYTF. Looking up the rest from reference TRBV5-1 and TRBJ1-2 gives the full variable domain: KAGVTQTPRYLIKTRGQQVTLSCSPISGHRSVSWYQQTPGQGLQFLFEYFSETQRNKGNFPGRFSGRQFSNSRSEMNVSTLELGDSALYLCASSRTGQPNYGYTFGSGTRLTVV.

The chain is built from TRBV5-6 and TRBJ1-3; 10 bases are a match to TRBD1. The CDR3 is 16 amino acids. The J segment lost 3 bases and the V segment lost 4 bases, leaving 7 bases of the junction unmatched. Per germline, CDR1 SGHDT and CDR2 YYEEEE. The CDR3: CASSRIGTGDGNTIYF. CDR3 DNA sequence: TGTGCCAGCAGCCGCATCGGGACAGGGGATGGAAACACCATATATTTT.

Only one count was recorded for this clone. The gene calls are TRBV7-2 and TRBJ2-2; weak D call: TRBD1 (5 bases). The CDR3 is 15 amino acids. V lost 2 bases and J 6 bases, leaving 13 bases between the germline ends. The germline V gene has CDR1 SGHTA and CDR2 FQGNSA. CDR3 nucleotides: TGTGCCAGCAGCTTATGGCAGGGTCTTGCCGGGGAGCTGTTTTTT. Amino acid sequence: CASSLWQGLAGELFF.

This clone has just one count. The J gene is TRBJ2-1, the V gene TRBV6-5; 7 bases are shared with TRBD2. Trimming at V came to 2 bases and at J to 4 bases, leaving 5 bases not matched to a gene. This CDR3 is built from 15 residues. Germline CDR1 and CDR2: MNHEY and SVGAGI. CDR3 sequence reads: CASSYESSGYNEQFF. In DNA, the CDR3 is TGTGCCAGCAGTTACGAGTCTAGCGGTTACAATGAGCAGTTCTTC.

In nucleotides, the CDR3 is TGTGCCAGTAAAATGGAGACAGGGTATGATCAGCCCCAGCATTTT. This sequence encodes CASKMETGYDQPQHF. The chain carries TRBV19 and TRBJ1-5, with TRBD1 identical over 7 bases. Trimming removed 7 bases from V and 5 bases from J; junction bases left unmatched: 11. CDR1 and CDR2 from the germline V gene are LNHDA and SQIVND (reference sequence). The CDR3 contains 15 residues.

The V and J genes are TRBV15 and TRBJ2-5; a possible D gene is TRBD2 (5 bases). This CDR3 spans 12 amino acids. CDR1 LNHNV and CDR2 YYDKDF come from the germline V gene (reference sequence). The V and J ends lost 5 bases and 3 bases respectively, with 7 bases between them. CDR3 region: CATSSREETQYF. In DNA, the CDR3 is TGTGCCACCAGCTCGCGGGAAGAGACCCAGTACTTC. The entire variable domain, with the rest obtained from reference TRBV15 and TRBJ2-5, is as follows: DAMVIQNPRYQVTQFGKPVTLSCSQTLNHNVMYWYQQKSSQAPKLLFHYYDKDFNNEADTPDNFQSRRPNTSFCFLDIRSPGLGDTAMYLCATSSREETQYFGPGTRLLVL.

CDR3 residues: CASSYQGAKNSPLHF. In nucleotides, the CDR3 is TGTGCCAGCAGTTACCAGGGGGCTAAAAATTCACCCCTCCACTTT. The chain recombines TRBV6-5 with TRBJ1-6; 8 nucleotides line up with TRBD1. Per germline, CDR1 MNHEY and CDR2 SVGAGI. After removal of 2 bases from V and 7 bases from J, the junction contained 4 bases not matched to a gene. The CDR3 runs 15 residues.

V and J are TRBV12-3 or TRBV12-4 and TRBJ2-5, with TRBD2 identical over 7 bases. V was pared by 8 bases and J by 4 bases, with 7 bases of the junction left unmatched. This CDR3 has 13 amino acids. The CDR3 is CASAWGGGETQYF. The CDR3, as DNA: TGTGCCAGCGCGTGGGGGGGAGGAGAGACCCAGTACTTC.

The V call is TRBV23-1, the J call TRBJ1-2; the D gene is possibly TRBD1 (6 bases). TRBV23-1 is flagged as an ORF with uncertain function. The CDR3 has 20 residues. The V end lost 0 bases, the J end lost 0 bases, and 23 bases lay between the germline ends. The CDR3 spells CASSQSRRTGFRISNYGYTF. Written as DNA, the CDR3 is TGCGCCAGCAGTCAATCCCGGAGAACAGGGTTTCGGATATCTAACTATGGCTACACCTTC.

Points on this clone: The junction departs from germline at one end; a sequencing error may be responsible. The rearrangement uses TRBV5-1 and TRBJ1-5; maybe TRBD1 (6 bases). The CDR3 sequence is 14 residues long. Germline values: CDR1 SGHRS, CDR2 YFSETQ. The CDR3 is CASNLDSSNQPQHF. The CDR3, as DNA: TGCGCCAGCAACTTGGACAGTAGCAATCAGCCCCAGCATTTT. The full variable domain, in which reference TRBV5-1 and TRBJ1-5 provide the parts outside the CDR3, is KAGVTQTPRYLIKTRGQQVTLSCSPISGHRSVSWYQQTPGQGLQFLFEYFSETQRNKGNFPGRFSGRQFSNSRSEMNVSTLELGDSALYLCASNLDSSNQPQHFGDGTRLSIL.

The V gene is TRBV20-1, the J gene TRBJ1-1; D uncertain. This CDR3 is built from 10 residues. Trimming pared 6 bases from V and 3 bases from J, leaving 5 bases between. Per the germline V gene, CDR1 is DFQATT and CDR2 is SNEGSKA (reference sequence). CDR3 protein: CSASYTEAFF. CDR3 nucleotides: TGCAGTGCATCTTACACTGAAGCTTTCTTT.

The chain is built from TRBV5-1 and TRBJ1-1, with 8 bases identical to TRBD1. V shed 4 bases, J shed 7 bases, and the junction held 15 bases outside the gene matches. Germline V gene sequence: CDR1 SGHRS, CDR2 YFSETQ. This CDR3 is 16 amino acids long. CDR3 protein: CASSVSLQGAVGEAFF. The DNA of the CDR3 is TGCGCCAGCAGCGTATCGCTCCAGGGGGCTGTGGGTGAAGCTTTCTTT.

V gene TRBV27 combines with J gene TRBJ2-1, with 11 bases identical to TRBD2. V lost 6 bases to trimming and J lost 3 bases; unmatched junction nucleotides: 7. From germline, CDR1 is MNHEY and CDR2 SMNVEV (reference sequence). The CDR3 length is 16 residues. The CDR3: CASSPIAGGLYNEQFF. The DNA of the CDR3 is TGTGCCAGCAGCCCTATAGCGGGAGGGCTCTACAATGAGCAGTTCTTC.

This chain uses TRBV4-3 with TRBJ1-2; TRBD1 aligns across 9 bases. This CDR3 is 14 amino acids long. Germline V gives CDR1 LGHNA, CDR2 YSLEER. V lost 4 bases and J lost 2; bases outside the gene matches: 2. Written as DNA, the CDR3 is TGCGCCAGCAGCCGGGGGACAGGGAACTATGGCTACACCTTC. It encodes CASSRGTGNYGYTF.

This rearrangement joins TRBV19 to TRBJ1-1, with 11 nucleotides matching TRBD1. The CDR3 is made up of 16 amino acids. Germline V lookup: CDR1 LNHDA, CDR2 SQIVND (reference sequence). Unmatched junction bases numbered 3, after V lost 3 bases and J lost 0 bases. The CDR3 bases are TGTGCCAGTAGTATCCGGACAGGGGGCTTGAACACTGAAGCTTTCTTT. This sequence encodes CASSIRTGGLNTEAFF.

The table lists this clone with a count of one. The J gene is TRBJ2-1, the V gene TRBV19, with D possibly TRBD2 on 6 matching bases. Germline V gives CDR1 LNHDA, CDR2 SQIVND (reference sequence). The V end lost 3 bases, the J end lost 6 bases, and 15 bases lay between the germline ends. The CDR3 length is 15 residues. The CDR3 sequence: CASSILTGVGNEQFF. In nucleotides, the CDR3 is TGTGCCAGTAGTATCTTAACGGGAGTTGGCAATGAGCAGTTCTTC.

This sequence joins TRBV27 and TRBJ1-2, with 11 bases identical to TRBD1. This CDR3 spans 15 amino acids. Germline V lookup: CDR1 MNHEY, CDR2 SMNVEV (reference sequence). V shed 5 bases, J shed 3 bases, and the junction held 5 bases outside the gene matches. Written as DNA, the CDR3 is TGTGCCAGCAGTGCGGACAGGGGGCATTACTATGGCTACACCTTC. As protein: CASSADRGHYYGYTF.

This clone has only one observation. CDR3 region: CASSIWTDPRGNEQFF. As DNA, the CDR3 is TGTGCCAGTAGTATTTGGACGGACCCTAGGGGCAATGAGCAGTTCTTC. The V gene is TRBV19, the J gene TRBJ2-1; possible D gene TRBD1, 5 bases. Trimming left V 3 bases short and J 6 bases short, with 18 bases between. Germline-derived CDR1 and CDR2 are LNHDA and SQIVND (reference sequence). The CDR3 is made up of 16 amino acids.

This clone was seen once. The rearrangement links TRBV10-3 to TRBJ1-2; D ambiguous. V lost 8 bases, J lost 4 bases, and 14 bases lay in between. CDR1 ENHRY and CDR2 SYGVKD come from the germline V gene. This CDR3 contains 13 residues. The CDR3 loop reads CAISREEGYGYTF. The CDR3 nucleotides are TGTGCCATCTCTCGGGAGGAGGGCTATGGCTACACCTTC.

This clone has only a few counts. The rearrangement links TRBV9 to TRBJ1-6; 9 positions agree with TRBD1. Germline CDR1 is SGDLS and CDR2 is YYNGEE. This CDR3 comprises 14 residues. V was pared by 4 bases and J by 9 bases, with 5 bases of the junction left unmatched. CDR3 region: CASSPQGAFSPLHF. The CDR3 nucleotides read TGTGCCAGCAGCCCACAGGGGGCTTTTTCACCCCTCCACTTT.

This sequence joins TRBV28 and TRBJ2-5; unclear D gene. Trimming left V 4 bases short and J 7 bases short, with 22 bases between. CDR1 is MDHEN, CDR2 SYDVKM, per germline. The CDR3 contains 16 residues. The CDR3 protein is CASSSFWVQGERTQYF. The CDR3 DNA follows: TGTGCCAGCAGTTCCTTTTGGGTACAAGGAGAAAGGACCCAGTACTTC.

The chain links TRBV11-2 to TRBJ2-3; 8 positions match TRBD2. Losses at the gene ends were 4 bases for V and 11 bases for J; bases not matched to a gene: 14. CDR3 length equals 15 residues. CDR1 is SGHAT and CDR2 is FQNNGV in the germline V gene. The CDR3 here is CASSSPGTSRIGQYF. CDR3 nucleotides: TGTGCCAGCAGCTCCCCCGGGACTAGTCGTATAGGGCAGTATTTT.

This clone was seen once. This chain uses TRBV19 with TRBJ1-5; D remains unclear. V was pared by 6 bases and J by 10 bases, with 16 bases between. This CDR3 is built from 13 residues. Germline V gives CDR1 LNHDA, CDR2 SQIVND (reference sequence). In DNA, the CDR3 is TGTGCCAGTAGGGGCAGCTGGTTGGAACCCCAGCATTTT. This translates into CASRGSWLEPQHF.

In this sample, this clone turned up a few times. The chain has TRBV6-5 and TRBJ2-7; no clear D gene. V lost 8 bases and J 7 bases, leaving 9 bases between the germline ends. CDR1 MNHEY and CDR2 SVGAGI come from the germline V gene. CDR3 length: 10 amino acids. The CDR3 coding sequence is TGTGCCAGCGGCCGTCCAGAGCAGTACTTC. The encoded protein is CASGRPEQYF.

The CDR3 DNA follows: TGTGCCAGCAGCCACGGGGGACAGGGGAAAAGAGACCAGCATTTT. This gives the protein CASSHGGQGKRDQHF. The chain couples TRBV6-2 or TRBV6-3 to TRBJ1-5; 10 bases fit TRBD1. The junction had 14 bases not matched to a gene; V was cut back by 6 bases and J by 12 bases. Per germline, CDR1 MNHEY and CDR2 SVGEGT. CDR3 length: 15 amino acids.